This record looks at one TCR beta chain sequence and its context. This record comes from a study of control samples from healthy donors and cancer patients. Generated by immunoSEQ multiplex PCR, the TCRdb table keeps only in-frame clones and is missing some. The data show fewer than 200,000 clones, 90% to 95% seen once. V shed 5 bases and J shed 2 bases, with 12 bases lying between them. CDR3 length equals 14 residues. Germline V gene sequence: CDR1 SEHNR, CDR2 FQNEAQ (reference sequence). The chain carries TRBV7-9 and TRBJ2-5; weak D call: TRBD1 (6 bases). The sample was blood. The source is a woman in her sixties in good health. Here the CDR3 reads CASSRTGTQETQYF. The CDR3 nucleotides are TGTGCCAGCAGCCGTACAGGGACGCAAGAGACCCAGTACTTC. The complete variable domain, with remaining parts taken from reference TRBV7-9 and TRBJ2-5, reads DTGVSQNPRHKITKRGQNVTFRCDPISEHNRLYWYRQTLGQGPEFLTYFQNEAQLEKSRLLSDRFSAERPKGSFSTLEIQRTEQGDSAMYLCASSRTGTQETQYFGPGTRLLVL.